Presented here are 5 T cell receptor beta chains from one specimen sequenced in a study of cytomegalovirus exposure and HLA in healthy donors. The PCR was carried out with 60 Vbeta primers and 13 Jbeta primers. The table came from immunoSEQ multiplex PCR; TCRdb's copy has only in-frame clones and leaves some out. This sample carries around 100,000 clones, 65% to 80% of them seen once, and the ten largest clones take about 4.9%. The sequenced sample consisted of PBMCs. The receptors were sampled from a man aged 30-40 years in good health and CMV-seropositive.

This clone was seen a handful of times. CDR3 residues: CASSFGQGKPPDYGYTF. The CDR3 DNA reads as TGCGCCAGCAGCTTCGGACAGGGGAAGCCCCCTGACTATGGCTACACCTTC. This rearrangement joins TRBV5-1 to TRBJ1-2, with 9 nucleotides matching TRBD1. The V gene's germline CDR1 is SGHRS and CDR2 YFSETQ. J was trimmed by 3 bases and V by 2 bases; bases with no gene match: 11. The CDR3 sequence is 17 residues long.

This rearrangement joins TRBV19 to TRBJ1-1, with 8 bases lining up with TRBD1. Germline CDR1 is LNHDA and CDR2 is SQIVND (reference sequence). Germline trimming cut 2 bases from V and 11 bases from J; bases unmatched to any gene: 4. There are 12 residues in the CDR3. The DNA of the CDR3 is TGTGCCAGTAGTATACAGGGGGCAGAGGCTTTCTTT. Its protein product is CASSIQGAEAFF.

This clone was observed once. The chain has TRBV5-4 and TRBJ2-7; 10 bases match TRBD2. The germline V gene encodes CDR1 SGHNT and CDR2 YYREEE (reference sequence). J lost 9 bases, V lost 4 bases, and 16 bases had no gene match. CDR3 length: 16 amino acids. The CDR3 sequence: CASSTATSGAGLGQYF. The CDR3, as DNA: TGTGCCAGCAGCACGGCAACTAGCGGGGCGGGCTTGGGGCAGTACTTC.

The chain links TRBV6-6 to TRBJ2-4, with 7 bases that match TRBD2. V gave up 2 bases and J gave up 8 bases; unmatched junction bases: 6. This CDR3 contains 14 residues. From germline, CDR1 is MNHNY and CDR2 SVGAGI (reference sequence). The CDR3 spells CASSYAGGGDIQYF. In nucleotides, the CDR3 is TGTGCCAGCAGTTACGCGGGTGGGGGGGACATTCAGTACTTC.

The chain links TRBV7-9 to TRBJ1-5; D is uncertain. V gave up 0 bases and J gave up 6 bases, with 6 bases separating them. There are 13 residues in the CDR3. CDR1 is SEHNR and CDR2 is FQNEAQ in the germline V gene (reference sequence). The CDR3 coding sequence is TGTGCCAGCAGCTTAGCGCGGGGTCAGCCCCAGCATTTT. It is translated as CASSLARGQPQHF. Full variable domain (missing parts from reference TRBV7-9 and TRBJ1-5): DTGVSQNPRHKITKRGQNVTFRCDPISEHNRLYWYRQTLGQGPEFLTYFQNEAQLEKSRLLSDRFSAERPKGSFSTLEIQRTEQGDSAMYLCASSLARGQPQHFGDGTRLSIL.